Presented here are 8 T cell receptor beta chains from one specimen sequenced in a study of blood T cells in healthy people across ages. Primers used in a second PCR of about 6 to 12 cycles were a sample-barcoded 5' primer and a J-beta primer mix. TCRdb processed the 5' RACE reads anew with MiXCR; each CDR3 protein has one entry. The data contain some 760,000 distinct CDR3 sequences, 20% to 25% of them singletons. The data were also submitted as part of a second study, on T cells of mothers and their children.

The sample consisted of blood. Source of these receptors: a boy aged 5-17 years in good health.

V gene TRBV9 combines with J gene TRBJ2-5; D perhaps matches TRBD1 (5 bases). Germline CDR1 and CDR2: SGDLS and YYNGEE. This CDR3 has 15 residues. With 0 bases removed from V and 2 bases from J, the gap between germline ends came to 11 bases. CDR3 sequence (DNA): TGTGCCAGCAGCGTAGTTCAGGGCAAACAAGAGACCCAGTACTTC. It is translated as CASSVVQGKQETQYF.

This clonotype was counted only a few times. The genes are TRBV7-3 and TRBJ2-7; D uncertain. This CDR3 region has 13 residues. Trimming shortened V by 6 bases and J by 7 bases, and 16 bases separated the two germline ends. Germline loops: CDR1 SGHTA, CDR2 FQGTGA. CDR3 sequence (DNA): TGTGCCAGCAGTCTGGACCCCGAGAGGGAGCAGTACTTC. The encoded protein is CASSLDPEREQYF. Looking up the rest from reference TRBV7-3 and TRBJ2-7 gives the full variable domain: GAGVSQTPSNKVTEKGKYVELRCDPISGHTALYWYRQSLGQGPEFLIYFQGTGAADDSGLPNDRFFAVRPEGSVSTLKIQRTERGDSAVYLCASSLDPEREQYFGPGTRLTVT.

The V gene is TRBV6-5, the J gene TRBJ2-1; D is unclear. V lost 4 bases, J lost 3 bases, and 7 bases lay in between. The length of the CDR3 is 13 residues. Germline lookup yields CDR1 MNHEY and CDR2 SVGAGI. CDR3 bases: TGTGCCAGCAGTTCCGCCCACTACAATGAGCAGTTCTTC. Protein sequence: CASSSAHYNEQFF.

Only a few counts were recorded for this clonotype. The chain has TRBV20-1 and TRBJ2-5, with D maybe TRBD2 (5 bases). TRBJ2-7 matches the DNA end more closely, so the J call is doubtful. Looked up from germline, CDR1 is DFQATT and CDR2 is SNEGSKA (reference sequence). CDR3 length equals 15 residues. The chain's CDR3 is CSARGPSGNPYEQYF. CDR3 nucleotides: TGCAGTGCTAGAGGCCCATCCGGGAACCCCTACGAGCAGTACTTC.

This clonotype was seen more than once but under ten times. The V and J genes are TRBV12-3 or TRBV12-4 and TRBJ1-1; 8 bases agree with TRBD1. J lost 1 base, V lost 6 bases, and 4 bases had no gene match. This CDR3 contains 14 residues. CDR3 DNA: TGTGCCAGCAGAAGCGACAGGGGGAACACTGAAGCTTTCTTT. Translating it yields CASRSDRGNTEAFF.

The V and J genes are TRBV12-3 or TRBV12-4 and TRBJ1-2, with D possibly matching TRBD1 (5 bases). This CDR3 contains 12 residues. V gave up 9 bases and J gave up 6 bases, with 14 bases separating them. CDR3 sequence: CASGGSGDGYTF. The CDR3 DNA is TGTGCCAGTGGGGGGTCGGGCGATGGCTACACCTTC.

The chain is built from TRBV20-1 and TRBJ1-2, with a weak D call TRBD1 (6 bases). This CDR3 spans 16 amino acids. Trimming took off 7 bases at V and 6 bases at J, with 27 bases between the two ends. Per the germline V gene, CDR1 is DFQATT and CDR2 is SNEGSKA (reference sequence). The CDR3 protein is CSVYSSGGREVDGYTF. For the CDR3, the DNA is TGCAGTGTATATTCCTCTGGGGGCAGGGAGGTAGATGGCTACACCTTC.

V and J are TRBV9 and TRBJ2-5; D is tentatively TRBD1 or TRBD2 (6 bases each). Germline V gene sequence: CDR1 SGDLS, CDR2 YYNGEE. V was clipped by 4 bases and J by 0 bases, with 25 bases between them. The CDR3 is made up of 19 amino acids. CDR3 residues: CASSPRREGGLMYQETQYF. The CDR3, as DNA: TGTGCCAGCAGCCCACGGCGGGAAGGGGGGCTGATGTACCAAGAGACCCAGTACTTC.